This T cell receptor beta chain was documented in a study of CD8 T cells in ankylosing spondylitis. As the method for making TCR beta libraries, quantitative 5'-RACE with molecular barcodes was used. TCRdb analysed the 5' RACE reads with MiXCR anew, one entry per CDR3 protein. The table has 100,000 to 150,000 distinct CDR3 sequences, approximately 10% seen once; the top ten hold roughly 4.3%. Overall study findings and caveats: Earlier literature documents some of the motif variants in reactive arthritis synovial fluid and blood. Relatively rare in peripheral blood, disease-linked clones were also CD8+.

V was shortened by 0 bases and J by 10 bases, with 12 bases between the two germline ends. The length of the CDR3 is 14 residues. CDR1 and CDR2 from the germline V gene are SGHTA and FQGNSA. There are many counts of this clonotype. Its antigen is still unknown. The chain joins TRBV7-2 to TRBJ2-2; D uncertain. The source of this sequence is a female donor with ankylosing spondylitis or in good health (not recorded which). Sequenced material: blood, either unsorted or a sorted T cell fraction (not recorded which). The CDR3 protein is CASSLAYDAAELFF. As DNA, the CDR3 is TGTGCCAGCAGCTTAGCCTACGACGCCGCGGAGCTGTTTTTT. Together with reference TRBV7-2 and TRBJ2-2, the CDR3 gives the full variable domain: GAGVSQSPSNKVTEKGKDVELRCDPISGHTALYWYRQSLGQGLEFLIYFQGNSAPDKSGLPSDRFSAERTGGSVSTLTIQRTQQEDSAVYLCASSLAYDAAELFFGEGSRLTVL.